The 4 T cell receptor beta chains in this list originate from one sample, sequenced in a study of T cell repertoires in cytomegalovirus infection. For these TCRs, the target antigens are not known. Via MiXCR, TCRdb re-called the reads, giving one row per CDR3 protein. The data show about 920,000 distinct CDR3 sequences, around 32% seen once. Source: cultured CD8+ T cells from PBMCs, taken from culture after CMV antigen stimulation. All receptors derive from a human donor in good health (CMV status not recorded). Some clones in this sample may be carry-over from other donors' samples.

This clonotype was recorded a few times. CDR3 DNA: TGTGCCAGCAGCTCAACCGACGGCCGATCAGAAGGCCGGTCGGATGGCTACACCTTC. The encoded protein is CASSSTDGRSEGRSDGYTF. The V gene is TRBV7-8, the J gene TRBJ1-2; D gene unclear. CDR1 is SGHVS, CDR2 FQNEAQ, per germline. Deletions cut 4 bases from V and 6 bases from J, with 30 bases between. The CDR3 is 19 amino acids.

This clonotype was picked up a small number of times. The J gene is TRBJ2-7, the V gene TRBV28; tentatively, D is TRBD2 (6 bases). The CDR3 has 16 amino acids. V was clipped by 6 bases and J by 0 bases, with 18 bases between them. Germline assignment: CDR1 MDHEN and CDR2 SYDVKM. As DNA, the CDR3 is TGTGCCAGCAGCTCCCAGAGGGGAGCGGGCTCCTACGAGCAGTACGTC. It encodes CASSSQRGAGSYEQYV.

This clonotype was observed a handful of times. The chain has TRBV6-1 and TRBJ2-1; D gene unclear. Trimming took off 2 bases at V and 6 bases at J, with 8 bases between the two ends. This CDR3 is 13 amino acids long. Germline V CDR1 and CDR2: MNHNS, SASEGT. Here the CDR3 DNA reads TGTGCCAGCAGTGAAACGGCGGCCAATGAGCAGTTCTTC. Translation: CASSETAANEQFF.

This rearrangement joins TRBV9 to TRBJ1-1; the D is unclear. The CDR3 runs 14 residues. CDR1 SGDLS and CDR2 YYNGEE come from the germline V gene. Trimming removed 0 bases at V and 1 base at J, with 7 bases between. The CDR3 protein is CASSVEGRNTEAFF. CDR3 DNA: TGTGCCAGCAGCGTAGAAGGGAGGAACACTGAAGCTTTCTTT. Complete variable domain (other parts from reference TRBV9 and TRBJ1-1): DSGVTQTPKHLITATGQRVTLRCSPRSGDLSVYWYQQSLDQGLQFLIQYYNGEERAKGNILERFSAQQFPDLHSELNLSSLELGDSALYFCASSVEGRNTEAFFGQGTRLTVV.